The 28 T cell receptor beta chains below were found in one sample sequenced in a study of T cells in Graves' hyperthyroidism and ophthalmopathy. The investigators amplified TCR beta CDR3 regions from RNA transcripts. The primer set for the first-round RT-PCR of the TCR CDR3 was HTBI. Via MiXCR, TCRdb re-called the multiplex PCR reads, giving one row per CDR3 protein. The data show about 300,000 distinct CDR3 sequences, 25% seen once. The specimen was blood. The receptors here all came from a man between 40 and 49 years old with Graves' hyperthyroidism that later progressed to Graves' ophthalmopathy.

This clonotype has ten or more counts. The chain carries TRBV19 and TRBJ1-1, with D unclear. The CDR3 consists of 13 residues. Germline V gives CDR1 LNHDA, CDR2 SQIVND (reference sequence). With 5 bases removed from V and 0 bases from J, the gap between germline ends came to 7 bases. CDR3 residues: CASSASLNTEAFF. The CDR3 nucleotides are TGTGCCAGTAGTGCTAGTCTGAACACTGAAGCTTTCTTT.

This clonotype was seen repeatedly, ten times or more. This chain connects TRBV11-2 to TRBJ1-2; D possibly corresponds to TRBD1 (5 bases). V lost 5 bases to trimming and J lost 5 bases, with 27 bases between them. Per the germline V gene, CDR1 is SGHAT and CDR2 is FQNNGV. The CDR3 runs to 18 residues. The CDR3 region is CASSRTSISGAAGYGYTF. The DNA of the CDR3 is TGTGCCAGCAGCAGAACCAGCATCTCTGGGGCGGCGGGGTATGGCTACACCTTC.

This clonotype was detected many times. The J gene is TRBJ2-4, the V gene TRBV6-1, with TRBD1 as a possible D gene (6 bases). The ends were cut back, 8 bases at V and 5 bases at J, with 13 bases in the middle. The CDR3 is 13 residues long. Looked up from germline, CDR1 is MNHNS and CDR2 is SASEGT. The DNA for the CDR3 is TGTGCCAGCTCCACAGGGTCCCAAAACATTCAGTACTTC. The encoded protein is CASSTGSQNIQYF.

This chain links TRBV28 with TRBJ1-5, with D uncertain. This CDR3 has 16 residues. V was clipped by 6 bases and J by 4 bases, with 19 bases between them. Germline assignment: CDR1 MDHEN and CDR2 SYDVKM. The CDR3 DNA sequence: TGTGCCAGCAGCCCCCCCCCAACCGGGTCTAATCAGCCCCAGCATTTT. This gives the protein CASSPPPTGSNQPQHF.

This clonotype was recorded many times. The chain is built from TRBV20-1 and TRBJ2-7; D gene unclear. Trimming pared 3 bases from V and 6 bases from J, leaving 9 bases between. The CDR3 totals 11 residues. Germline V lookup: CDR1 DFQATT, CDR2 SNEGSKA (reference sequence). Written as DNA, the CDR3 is TGCAGTGCTAGTTTCCTGGGCGAGCAGTACTTC. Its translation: CSASFLGEQYF.

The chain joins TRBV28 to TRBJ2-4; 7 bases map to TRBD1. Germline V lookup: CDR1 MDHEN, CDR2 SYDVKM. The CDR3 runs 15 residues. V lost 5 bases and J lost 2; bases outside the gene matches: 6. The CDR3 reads CASSVPQGTKNIQYF. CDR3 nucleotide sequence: TGTGCCAGCAGTGTCCCACAGGGGACCAAAAACATTCAGTACTTC.

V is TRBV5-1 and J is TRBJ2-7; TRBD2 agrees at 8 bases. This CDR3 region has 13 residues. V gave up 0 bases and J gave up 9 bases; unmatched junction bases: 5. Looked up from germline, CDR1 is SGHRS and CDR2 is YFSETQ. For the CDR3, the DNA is TGCGCCAGCAGCTTGGACAGCCGGGGGGGGCAGTACTTC. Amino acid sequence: CASSLDSRGGQYF.

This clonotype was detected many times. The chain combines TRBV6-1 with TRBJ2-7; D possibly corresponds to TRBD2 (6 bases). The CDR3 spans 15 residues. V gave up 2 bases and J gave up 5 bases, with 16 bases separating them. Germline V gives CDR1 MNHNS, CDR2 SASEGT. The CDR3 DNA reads TGTGCCAGCAGTGAAAGATACCGGGGGTCCAACGAGCAGTACTTC. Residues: CASSERYRGSNEQYF.

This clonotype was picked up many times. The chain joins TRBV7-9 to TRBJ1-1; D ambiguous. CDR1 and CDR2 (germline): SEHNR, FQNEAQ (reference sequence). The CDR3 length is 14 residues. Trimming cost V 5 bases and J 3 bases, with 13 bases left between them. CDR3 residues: CASSPPDPYTEAFF. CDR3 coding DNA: TGTGCCAGCAGCCCTCCGGATCCCTACACTGAAGCTTTCTTT.

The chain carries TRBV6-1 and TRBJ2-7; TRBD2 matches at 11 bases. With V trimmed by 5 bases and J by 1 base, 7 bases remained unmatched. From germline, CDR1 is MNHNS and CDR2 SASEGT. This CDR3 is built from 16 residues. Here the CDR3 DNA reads TGTGCCAGCAGTACCCCCCGGACTAGCGGGTCCTACGAGCAGTACTTC. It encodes CASSTPRTSGSYEQYF.

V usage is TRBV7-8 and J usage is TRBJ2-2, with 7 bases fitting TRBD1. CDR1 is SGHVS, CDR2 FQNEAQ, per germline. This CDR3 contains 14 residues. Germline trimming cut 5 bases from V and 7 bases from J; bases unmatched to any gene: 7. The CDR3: CASSQTGVGGELFF. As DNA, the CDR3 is TGTGCCAGCAGCCAAACAGGGGTGGGCGGGGAGCTGTTTTTT.

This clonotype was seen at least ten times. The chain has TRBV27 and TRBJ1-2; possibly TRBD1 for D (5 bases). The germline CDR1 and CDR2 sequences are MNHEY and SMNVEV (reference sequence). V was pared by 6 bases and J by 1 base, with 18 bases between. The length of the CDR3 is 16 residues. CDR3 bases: TGTGCCAGCAGGATGAAAGCAGGGTTGGGTAACTATGGCTACACCTTC. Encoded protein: CASRMKAGLGNYGYTF.

The CDR3 nucleotides are TGTGCCAGCAGTTTAGGAGGCGTTGGGCGGGGTGGAGCCTACGAGCAGTACTTC. Protein sequence: CASSLGGVGRGGAYEQYF. The chain carries TRBV12-3 or TRBV12-4 and TRBJ2-7; a possible D gene is TRBD2 (6 bases). V dropped 1 base and J dropped 2 bases, with 21 bases sitting between them. The CDR3 is made up of 18 amino acids.

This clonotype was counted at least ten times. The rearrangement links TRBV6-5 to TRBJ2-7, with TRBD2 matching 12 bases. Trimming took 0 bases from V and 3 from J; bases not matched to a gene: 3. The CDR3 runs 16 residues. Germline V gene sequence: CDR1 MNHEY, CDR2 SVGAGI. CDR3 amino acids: CASSYSGTSGYYEQYF. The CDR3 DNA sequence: TGTGCCAGCAGTTACTCCGGGACTAGCGGGTACTACGAGCAGTACTTC.

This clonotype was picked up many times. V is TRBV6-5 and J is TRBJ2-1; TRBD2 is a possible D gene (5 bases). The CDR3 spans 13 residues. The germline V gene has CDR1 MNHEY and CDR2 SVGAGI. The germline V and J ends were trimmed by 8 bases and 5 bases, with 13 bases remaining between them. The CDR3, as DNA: TGTGCCAGCGAATTATCTAGCAACAATGAGCAGTTCTTC. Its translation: CASELSSNNEQFF.

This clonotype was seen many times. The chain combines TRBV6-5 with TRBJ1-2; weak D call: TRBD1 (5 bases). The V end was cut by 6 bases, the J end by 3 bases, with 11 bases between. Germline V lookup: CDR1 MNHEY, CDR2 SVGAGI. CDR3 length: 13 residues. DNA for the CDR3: TGTGCCAGCAGGCGGGGGGTGGACTATGGCTACACCTTC. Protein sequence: CASRRGVDYGYTF.

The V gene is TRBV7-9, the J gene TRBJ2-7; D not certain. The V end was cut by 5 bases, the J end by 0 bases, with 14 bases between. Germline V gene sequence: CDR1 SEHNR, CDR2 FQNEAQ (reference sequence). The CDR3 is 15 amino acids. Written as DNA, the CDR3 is TGTGCCAGCAGCCAAATTGGGCGGAGCTCCTACGAGCAGTACTTC. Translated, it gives CASSQIGRSSYEQYF.

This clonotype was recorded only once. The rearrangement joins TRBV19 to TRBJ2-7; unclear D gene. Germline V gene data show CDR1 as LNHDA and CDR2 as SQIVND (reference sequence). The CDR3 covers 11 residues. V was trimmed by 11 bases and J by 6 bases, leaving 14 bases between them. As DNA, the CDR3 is TGTGCCGGTGGGCGAGTCCTCGAGCAGTACTTC. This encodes CAGGRVLEQYF. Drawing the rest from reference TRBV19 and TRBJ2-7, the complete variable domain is DGGITQSPKYLFRKEGQNVTLSCEQNLNHDAMYWYRQDPGQGLRLIYYSQIVNDFQKGDIAEGYSVSREKKESFPLTVTSAQKNPTAFYLCAGGRVLEQYFGPGTRLTVT.

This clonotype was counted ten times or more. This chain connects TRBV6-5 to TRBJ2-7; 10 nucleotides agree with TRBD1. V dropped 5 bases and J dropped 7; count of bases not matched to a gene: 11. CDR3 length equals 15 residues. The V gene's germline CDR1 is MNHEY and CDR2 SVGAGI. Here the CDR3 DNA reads TGTGCCAGCAGTACGTCCGGGACAGGGGTCGTTGAGCAGTACTTC. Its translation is CASSTSGTGVVEQYF.

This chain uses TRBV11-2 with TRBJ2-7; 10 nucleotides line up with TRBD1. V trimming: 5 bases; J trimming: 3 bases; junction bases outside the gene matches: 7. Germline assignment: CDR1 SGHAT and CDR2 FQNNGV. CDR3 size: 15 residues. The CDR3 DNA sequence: TGTGCCAGCAGCCCTGGCGGGACAGGGGTCTACGAGCAGTACTTC. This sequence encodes CASSPGGTGVYEQYF.

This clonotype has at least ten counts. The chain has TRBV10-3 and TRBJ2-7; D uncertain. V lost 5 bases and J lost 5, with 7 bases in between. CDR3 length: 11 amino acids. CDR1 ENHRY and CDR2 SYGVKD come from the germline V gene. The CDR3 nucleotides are TGTGCCATCAGTATCGAACACGAGCAGTACTTC. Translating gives CAISIEHEQYF.

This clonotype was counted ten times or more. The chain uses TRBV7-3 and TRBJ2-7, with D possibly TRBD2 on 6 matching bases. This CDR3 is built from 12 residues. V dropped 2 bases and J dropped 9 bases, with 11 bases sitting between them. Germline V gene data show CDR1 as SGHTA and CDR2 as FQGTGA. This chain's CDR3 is CASSLDGSRQYF. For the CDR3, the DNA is TGTGCCAGCAGCTTAGACGGGAGTCGGCAGTACTTC.

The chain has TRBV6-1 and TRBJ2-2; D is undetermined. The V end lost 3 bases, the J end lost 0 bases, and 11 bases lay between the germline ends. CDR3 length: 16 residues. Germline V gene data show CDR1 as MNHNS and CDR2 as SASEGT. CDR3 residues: CASSDIGTANTGELFF. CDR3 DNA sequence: TGTGCCAGCAGTGATATTGGAACAGCGAACACCGGGGAGCTGTTTTTT.

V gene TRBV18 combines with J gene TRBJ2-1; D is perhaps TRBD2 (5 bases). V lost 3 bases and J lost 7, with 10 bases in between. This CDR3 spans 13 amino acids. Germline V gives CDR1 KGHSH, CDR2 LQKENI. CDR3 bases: TGTGCCAGCTCACCTCTACTAGGTAATGAGCAGTTCTTC. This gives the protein CASSPLLGNEQFF.

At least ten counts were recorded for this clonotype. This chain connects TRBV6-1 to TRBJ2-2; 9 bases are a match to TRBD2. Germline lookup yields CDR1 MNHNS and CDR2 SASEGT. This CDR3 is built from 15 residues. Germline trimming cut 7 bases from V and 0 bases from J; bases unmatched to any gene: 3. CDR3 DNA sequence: TGTGCCAGCACAGCGGGAGGTGCGAACACCGGGGAGCTGTTTTTT. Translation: CASTAGGANTGELFF.

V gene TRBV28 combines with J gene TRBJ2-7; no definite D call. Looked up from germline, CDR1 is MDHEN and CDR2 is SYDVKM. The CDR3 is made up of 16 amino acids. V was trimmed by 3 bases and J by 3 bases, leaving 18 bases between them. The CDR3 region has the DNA TGTGCCAGCAGTTTCAGCTTGGTAGAAGGTGGCTACGAGCAGTACTTC. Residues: CASSFSLVEGGYEQYF.

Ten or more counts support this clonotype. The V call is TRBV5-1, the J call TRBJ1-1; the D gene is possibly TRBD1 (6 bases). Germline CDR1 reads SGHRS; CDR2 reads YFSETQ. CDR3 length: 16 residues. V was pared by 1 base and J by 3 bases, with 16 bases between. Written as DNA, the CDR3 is TGCGCCAGCAGCTTGTTGGTTACAGGGACGGACACTGAAGCTTTCTTT. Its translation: CASSLLVTGTDTEAFF. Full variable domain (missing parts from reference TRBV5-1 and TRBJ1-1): KAGVTQTPRYLIKTRGQQVTLSCSPISGHRSVSWYQQTPGQGLQFLFEYFSETQRNKGNFPGRFSGRQFSNSRSEMNVSTLELGDSALYLCASSLLVTGTDTEAFFGQGTRLTVV.

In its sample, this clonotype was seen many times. Here the CDR3 DNA reads TGTGCCAGCAGCTTAGGTGGCATGCGGGGATCCCTCCAGCCCCAGCATTTT. As protein: CASSLGGMRGSLQPQHF. This rearrangement joins TRBV11-1 to TRBJ1-5; the D is unclear. Germline V lookup: CDR1 SGHAT, CDR2 FQDESV (reference sequence). This CDR3 region has 17 residues. The V end lost 1 base, the J end lost 7 bases, and 20 bases lay between the germline ends. The full variable domain, rest sourced from reference TRBV11-1 and TRBJ1-5, is EAEVAQSPRYKITEKSQAVAFWCDPISGHATLYWYRQILGQGPELLVQFQDESVVDDSQLPKDRFSAERLKGVDSTLKIQPAELGDSAMYLCASSLGGMRGSLQPQHFGDGTRLSIL.